This T cell receptor (beta chain) was found in a study of graft-versus-host responses after intestinal transplantation. Study information: Grafts were multivisceral, liver-intestinal, or isolated intestinal.

The protocol was immunoSEQ multiplex PCR, while the TCRdb copy is restricted to in-frame clones and leaves out a portion. The sample contains around 88,000 clones, more than 85% of which appear only once. With respect to this clone: Its target is not known.

Findings and caveats of the study: GvH clones detected in recipient marrow included some appearing first in ileum or blood.

V dropped 4 bases and J dropped 4; count of bases not matched to a gene: 23. The CDR3 runs 20 residues. The germline V gene encodes CDR1 SGHTS and CDR2 YDEGEE. V usage is TRBV5-8 and J usage is TRBJ2-1, with 7 bases fitting TRBD2. Sequenced material: unstimulated CD8+ T cells sorted from spleen or lymph node cells, taken before transplant. This TCR was recovered from a human donor who was the organ donor for an intestinal transplant. CDR3 sequence reads: CASSPERGSQGSILYNEQFF. In DNA form, the CDR3 reads TGTGCCAGCAGCCCCGAACGCGGGAGTCAGGGATCGATCCTTTACAATGAGCAGTTCTTC.